The TCR beta chain described here comes from a study of control samples from healthy donors and cancer patients. This clone was seen just once. From germline, CDR1 is DFQATT and CDR2 SNEGSKA (reference sequence). Trimming left V 5 bases short and J 11 bases short, with 15 bases between. The CDR3 runs to 11 residues. Profiled with immunoSEQ multiplex PCR; TCRdb holds only in-frame clones, not every one. Of hundreds of thousands of clones listed, about 93% are singletons. Sequenced: PBMCs. The receptor was derived from a man aged 40-55 years with head and neck cancer. The genes are TRBV20-1 and TRBJ1-1; D remains unclear. CDR3 nucleotides: TGCAGTGCTTCGTCTCAAACGTCCGCTTTCTTT. Protein: CSASSQTSAFF.